This T cell receptor beta chain was documented in a study of shared clonotypes between healthy human individuals. Study-level information: Each donor contributed plates that comprised three CD4 naive, three CD4 memory, two CD8 naive and one CD8 memory. The study, taken as a whole, reports: Naive subsets generally had larger estimated richness than memory subsets.

Deep-level running was used for the assay. The method was immunoSEQ multiplex PCR; TCRdb's version includes in-frame clones alone and lacks a portion of them. Of millions of clones listed, 85% to 95% were seen once; the top ten hold 0.1% to 0.15%. A word on this clone: What it binds is unknown.

Germline CDR1 ENHRY, CDR2 SYGVKD. The CDR3 has 15 residues. V was cut by 0 bases and J by 0 bases, with 9 bases left in between. The sequence was obtained from a man between 18 and 29 years old in good health. The sequencing input was naive CD4+ T cells sorted from blood. As to subset: CD45RA+ positively selected. This chain links TRBV10-3 with TRBJ2-7; D is possibly TRBD1 (5 bases). CDR3 loop: CAISESARDSYEQYF. DNA for the CDR3: TGTGCCATCAGTGAGTCAGCCAGGGACTCCTACGAGCAGTACTTC.